Listed here is a single TCR beta chain. Its antigen is not yet known. No qualities accompany the bases; no much larger clone lies one base away. These data originate in a study of cytomegalovirus exposure and HLA in healthy donors (dated by TCRdb to 2017 to 2019). Some background on the complete study: According to a later analysis, the approximately 120 validation repertoires were produced on the same platform as the 680 or so repertoires of the first cohort. The study was designed to test whether signatures of past pathogen exposure could be identified by cataloging public T cell receptors. Besides the first cohort of some 670 subjects, a separate validation cohort made up of over 95 different subjects was used. High-throughput TCR immunosequencing, statistical association of individual TCRs with disease status, and machine learning were combined to predict cytomegalovirus infection status. Broad study findings and their caveats: Across donors, most TCR sequences were observed very rarely, whereas some public TCRs were present in many individuals. All 120 or so repertoires were used to score co-occurrence in the validation cohort in a later analysis, because that analysis had no HLA typing for the cohort. Of the cluster scores, approximately 95% were above 0 in a later analysis, which found that TCRs clustered in the first cohort also tended to co-occur in the roughly 130 validation repertoires. It was suggested by the authors that the approach could potentially be generalized to other disease states and immunological phenotypes. The classifier was reported to diagnose cytomegalovirus status with high specificity and sensitivity in both the original cohort and the validation cohort. A few of the identified cytomegalovirus-associated TCR beta chains were confirmed in vitro to be specific for cytomegalovirus antigens. A total of 164 TCR beta chains were listed by the study as associated with cytomegalovirus.

The receptor library was made with the immunoSEQ multiplex PCR assay. As for the original processing: A statistical classification framework was developed to diagnose cytomegalovirus status using the catalog of TCR beta chain sequences. As stored in TCRdb, this immuneACCESS dataset retains in-frame rearrangements with V and J assigned. A fraction of the clones does not appear; measured against another copy, unresolved V genes explain less than half of the discrepancy, and the remainder lacks a known reason. That table is the source of V, J and clone size, and D and trimming were worked out from the DNA. In all, the sample holds about 330,000 clones, and 87% of those were seen once. The top ten clones comprise 1.2% of the sample. The donors were included in the validation cohort of 120 subjects, a group kept apart from the roughly 700-subject first cohort. CDR1 and CDR2, per the germline V gene, are SQVTM and ANQGSEA. V loses 5 bases at its end and J loses 1 base; junction bases beyond the gene matches: 0. Spanning cysteine to phenylalanine, the CDR3 consists of 12 amino acids. The DNA shown is the 36-base CDR3, in frame from base 1.

Sample: PBMCs. This TCR was recovered from a woman aged 25 to 39 in good health and CMV-seropositive. In this chain, TRBV29-1 is recombined with TRBJ2-3, and TRBD2 aligns with 7 junction nucleotides. The nucleotide sequence is TGCAGCGTTACTAGCGGCACAGATACGCAGTATTTT. Its translation is CSVTSGTDTQYF.